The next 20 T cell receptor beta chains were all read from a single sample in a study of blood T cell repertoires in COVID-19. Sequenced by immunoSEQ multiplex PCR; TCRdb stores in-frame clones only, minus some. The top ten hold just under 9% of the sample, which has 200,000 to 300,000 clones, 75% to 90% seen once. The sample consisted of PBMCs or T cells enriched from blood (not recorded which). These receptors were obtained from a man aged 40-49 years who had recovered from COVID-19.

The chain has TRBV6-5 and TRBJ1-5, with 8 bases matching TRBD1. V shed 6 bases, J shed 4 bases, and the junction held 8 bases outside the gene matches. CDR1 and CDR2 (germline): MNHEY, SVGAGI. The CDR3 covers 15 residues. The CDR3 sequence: CASRSPGGSNQPQHF. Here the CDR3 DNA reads TGTGCCAGCAGATCTCCAGGGGGCTCTAATCAGCCCCAGCATTTT.

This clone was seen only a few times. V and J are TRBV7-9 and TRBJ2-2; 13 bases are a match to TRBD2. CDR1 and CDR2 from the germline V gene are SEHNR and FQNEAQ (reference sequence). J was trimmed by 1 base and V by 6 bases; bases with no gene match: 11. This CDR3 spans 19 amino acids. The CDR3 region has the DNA TGTGCCAGCAGTAGACTAGCGGGGGGACGAAATTTGAACACCGGGGAGCTGTTTTTT. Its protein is CASSRLAGGRNLNTGELFF.

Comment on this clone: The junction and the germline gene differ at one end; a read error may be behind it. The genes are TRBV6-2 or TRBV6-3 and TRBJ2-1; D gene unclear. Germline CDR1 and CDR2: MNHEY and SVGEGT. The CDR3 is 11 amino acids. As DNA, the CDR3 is TGTGCCAGCAGTTCCTTCAATGAGCAGTTCTTC. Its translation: CASSSFNEQFF.

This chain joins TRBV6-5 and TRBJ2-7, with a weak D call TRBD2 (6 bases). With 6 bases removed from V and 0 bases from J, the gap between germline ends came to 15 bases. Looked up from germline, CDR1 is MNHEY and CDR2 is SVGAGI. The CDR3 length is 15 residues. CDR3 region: CASSPGPEGSYEQYF. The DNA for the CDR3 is TGTGCCAGCAGCCCAGGGCCGGAGGGCTCCTACGAGCAGTACTTC.

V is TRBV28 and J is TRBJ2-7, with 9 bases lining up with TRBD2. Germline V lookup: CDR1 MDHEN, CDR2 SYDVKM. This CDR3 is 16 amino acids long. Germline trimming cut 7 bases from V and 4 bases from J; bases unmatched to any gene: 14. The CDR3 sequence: CASNLYGGGRGYEQYF. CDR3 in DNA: TGTGCCAGCAACCTTTATGGTGGCGGGAGGGGATACGAGCAGTACTTC.

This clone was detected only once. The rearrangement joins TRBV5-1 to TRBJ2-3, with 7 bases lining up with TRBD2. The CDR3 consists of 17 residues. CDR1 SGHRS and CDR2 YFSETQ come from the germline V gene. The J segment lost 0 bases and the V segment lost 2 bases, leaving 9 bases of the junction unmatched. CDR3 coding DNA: TGCGCCAGCAGCTTCATAGGGACTACTGGGAGCACAGATACGCAGTATTTT. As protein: CASSFIGTTGSTDTQYF.

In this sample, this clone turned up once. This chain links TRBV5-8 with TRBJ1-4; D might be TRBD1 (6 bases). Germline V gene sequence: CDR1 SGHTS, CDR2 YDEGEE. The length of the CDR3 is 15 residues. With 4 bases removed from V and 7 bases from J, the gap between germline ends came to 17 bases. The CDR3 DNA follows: TGTGCCAGCAGCCCTACCGGGCGAGGGGGTGAAAAACTGTTTTTT. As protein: CASSPTGRGGEKLFF.

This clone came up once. This chain's CDR3 is CASSLGLAGVGEQYF. The CDR3 nucleotides read TGTGCCAGCAGCTTGGGACTAGCGGGAGTGGGCGAGCAGTACTTC. V usage is TRBV5-8 and J usage is TRBJ2-7; 12 nucleotides agree with TRBD2. Germline V CDR1 and CDR2: SGHTS, YDEGEE. The CDR3 extends over 15 amino acids. After removal of 0 bases from V and 6 bases from J, the junction contained 4 bases not matched to a gene.

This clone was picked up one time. CDR3 nucleotide sequence: TGTGCCAGCAGCCCCTACCGACGGGAACCGACAACGGCCCTTTACTACGAGCAGTACTTC. Translation gives CASSPYRREPTTALYYEQYF. The rearrangement uses TRBV7-3 and TRBJ2-7; tentative D call: TRBD2 (5 bases). Trimming stripped 5 bases from V and 3 bases from J, with 32 bases between. The germline CDR1 and CDR2 sequences are SGHTA and FQGTGA. This CDR3 is built from 20 residues.

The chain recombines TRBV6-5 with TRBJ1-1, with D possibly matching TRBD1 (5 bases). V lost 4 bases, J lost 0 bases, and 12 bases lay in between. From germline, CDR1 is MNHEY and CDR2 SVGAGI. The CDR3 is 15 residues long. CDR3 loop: CASSLGEGMNTEAFF. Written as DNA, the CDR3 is TGTGCCAGCAGTTTAGGGGAAGGGATGAACACTGAAGCTTTCTTT.

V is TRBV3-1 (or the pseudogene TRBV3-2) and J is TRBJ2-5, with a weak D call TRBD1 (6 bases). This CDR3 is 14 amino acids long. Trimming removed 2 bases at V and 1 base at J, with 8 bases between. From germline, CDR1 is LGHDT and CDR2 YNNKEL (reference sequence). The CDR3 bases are TGTGCCAGCAGCCAATGGACAGCCCAAGAGACCCAGTACTTC. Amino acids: CASSQWTAQETQYF.

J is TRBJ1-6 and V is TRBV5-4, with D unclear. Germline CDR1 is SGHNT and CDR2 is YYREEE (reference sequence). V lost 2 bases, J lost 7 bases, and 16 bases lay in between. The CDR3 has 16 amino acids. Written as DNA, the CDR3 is TGTGCCAGCAGCTTCGGGTCCAGAATTACAAATTCACCCCTCCACTTT. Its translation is CASSFGSRITNSPLHF.

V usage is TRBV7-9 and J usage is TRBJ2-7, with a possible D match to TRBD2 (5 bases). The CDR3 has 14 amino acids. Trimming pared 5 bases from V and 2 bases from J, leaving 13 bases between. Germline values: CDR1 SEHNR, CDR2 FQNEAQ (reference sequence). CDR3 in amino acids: CASSLSGETYEQYF. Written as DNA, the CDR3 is TGTGCCAGCAGCCTATCCGGGGAGACCTACGAGCAGTACTTC.

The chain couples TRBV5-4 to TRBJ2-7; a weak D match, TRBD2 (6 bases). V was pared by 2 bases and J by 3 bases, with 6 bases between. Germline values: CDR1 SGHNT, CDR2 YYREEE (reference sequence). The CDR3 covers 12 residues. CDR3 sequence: CASSFGGYEQYF. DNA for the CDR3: TGTGCCAGCAGCTTCGGGGGCTACGAGCAGTACTTC.

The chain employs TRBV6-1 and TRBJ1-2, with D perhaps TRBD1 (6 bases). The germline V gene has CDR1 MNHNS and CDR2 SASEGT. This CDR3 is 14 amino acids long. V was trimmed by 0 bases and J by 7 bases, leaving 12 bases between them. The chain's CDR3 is CASSEANRAGGYTF. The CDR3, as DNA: TGTGCCAGCAGTGAAGCGAACAGGGCCGGTGGCTACACCTTC.

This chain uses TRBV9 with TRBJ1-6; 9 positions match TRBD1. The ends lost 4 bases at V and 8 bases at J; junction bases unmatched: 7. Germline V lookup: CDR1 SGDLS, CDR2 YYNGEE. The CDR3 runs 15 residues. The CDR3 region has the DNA TGTGCCAGCAGCCCGCGGACAGGGGAGGATTCACCCCTCCACTTT. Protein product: CASSPRTGEDSPLHF.

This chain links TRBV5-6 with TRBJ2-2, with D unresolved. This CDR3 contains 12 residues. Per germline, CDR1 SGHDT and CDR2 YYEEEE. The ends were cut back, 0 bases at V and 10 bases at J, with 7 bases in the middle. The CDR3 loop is CASSLARLELFF. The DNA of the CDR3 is TGTGCCAGCAGCTTGGCCCGGTTGGAGCTGTTTTTT.

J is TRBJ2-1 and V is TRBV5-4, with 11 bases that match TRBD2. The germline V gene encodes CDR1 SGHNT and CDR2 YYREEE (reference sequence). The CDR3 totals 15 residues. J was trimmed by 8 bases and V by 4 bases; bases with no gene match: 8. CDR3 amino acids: CASSPWVSGRDEQFF. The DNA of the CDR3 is TGTGCCAGCAGCCCCTGGGTTAGCGGGAGGGATGAGCAGTTCTTC.

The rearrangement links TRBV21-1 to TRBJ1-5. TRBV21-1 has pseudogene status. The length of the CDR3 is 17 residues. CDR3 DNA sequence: TGTGCCAGCACCTCAAACGAGGGTCAGAGTCCTTACCAGCCCCAGCATTTT. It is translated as CASTSNEGQSPYQPQHF.

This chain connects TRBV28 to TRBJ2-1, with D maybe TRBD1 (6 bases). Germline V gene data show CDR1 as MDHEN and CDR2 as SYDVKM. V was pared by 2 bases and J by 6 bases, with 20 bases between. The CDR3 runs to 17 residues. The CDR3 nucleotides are TGTGCCAGCAGTTTACCGCCCGGGACCAGGGGCCGCAATGAGCAGTTCTTC. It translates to CASSLPPGTRGRNEQFF.